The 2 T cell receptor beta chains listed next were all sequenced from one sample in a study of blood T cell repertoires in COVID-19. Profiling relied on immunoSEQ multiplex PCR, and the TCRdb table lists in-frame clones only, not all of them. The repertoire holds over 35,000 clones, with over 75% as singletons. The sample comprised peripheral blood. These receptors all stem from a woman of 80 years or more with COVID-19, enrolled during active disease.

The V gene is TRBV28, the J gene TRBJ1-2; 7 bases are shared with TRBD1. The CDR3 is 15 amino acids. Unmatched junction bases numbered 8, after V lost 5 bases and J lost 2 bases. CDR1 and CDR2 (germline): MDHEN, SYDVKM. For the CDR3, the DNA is TGTGCCAGCAGTGCAGCAACGACAGGGAACTATGGCTACACCTTC. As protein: CASSAATTGNYGYTF.

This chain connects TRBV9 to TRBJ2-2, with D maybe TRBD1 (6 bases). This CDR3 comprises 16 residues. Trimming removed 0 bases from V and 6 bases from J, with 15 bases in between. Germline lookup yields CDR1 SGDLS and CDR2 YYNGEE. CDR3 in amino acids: CASSVGQGSVAGELFF. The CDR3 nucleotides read TGTGCCAGCAGCGTAGGGCAGGGGAGCGTCGCCGGGGAGCTGTTTTTT.